These 25 T cell receptor beta chains were all obtained from the same sample, sequenced in a study of CD8 T cells in Susac syndrome (dated by TCRdb to between 2018 and 2021). Library construction relied on the immunoSEQ multiplex PCR assay. RNA was extracted with the RNeasy kit and about 0.5 to 1 ug was reverse transcribed using random hexamers. The raw public reads went through TCRdb reprocessing: fastp at Q25, MiXCR clone calling, in-frame beta chains kept. Each CDR3 protein appears once, grouped with its most common genes and DNA. Within this sample are roughly 110,000 distinct CDR3 sequences, with around 94% of them counted one time only. The ten largest account for over 0.4% of the sample. Sequencing was done on a sample of CD8+ T cells from PBMCs. The receptors here all came from a human donor with Susac syndrome.

The chain recombines TRBV9 with TRBJ2-5, with D possibly matching TRBD1 (5 bases). Trimming took 3 bases from V and 2 from J, leaving 11 bases between them. The CDR3 spans 14 residues. Looked up from germline, CDR1 is SGDLS and CDR2 is YYNGEE. The CDR3: CASSETGFQETQYF. In DNA form, the CDR3 reads TGTGCCAGCAGCGAAACAGGTTTTCAAGAGACCCAGTACTTC. The entire variable domain, with the rest obtained from reference TRBV9 and TRBJ2-5, is as follows: DSGVTQTPKHLITATGQRVTLRCSPRSGDLSVYWYQQSLDQGLQFLIQYYNGEERAKGNILERFSAQQFPDLHSELNLSSLELGDSALYFCASSETGFQETQYFGPGTRLLVL.

The gene calls are TRBV29-1 and TRBJ1-1; D not resolved. Between the trimmed V and J ends, which lost 3 bases and 5 bases, there was a span of 7 bases. CDR1 and CDR2 from the germline V gene are SQVTM and ANQGSEA. The CDR3 covers 11 residues. The CDR3 loop is CSVERRTEAFF. CDR3 sequence (DNA): TGCAGCGTTGAGAGGAGGACTGAAGCTTTCTTT.

This clonotype was found a few times. The chain carries TRBV7-9 and TRBJ2-2; D is undetermined. Trimming cost V 5 bases and J 4 bases, with 5 bases left between them. The CDR3 loop spans 12 amino acids. Germline V lookup: CDR1 SEHNR, CDR2 FQNEAQ (reference sequence). The CDR3: CASSTPTGELFF. CDR3 bases: TGTGCCAGCAGCACTCCCACCGGGGAGCTGTTTTTT.

This clonotype appeared a few times. The chain combines TRBV15 with TRBJ1-1; D not resolved. This CDR3 spans 15 amino acids. Trimming shortened V by 0 bases and J by 0 bases, and 8 bases separated the two germline ends. CDR1 LNHNV and CDR2 YYDKDF come from the germline V gene (reference sequence). The CDR3 reads CATSRDSILNTEAFF. For the CDR3, the DNA is TGTGCCACCAGCAGAGACAGCATCCTGAACACTGAAGCTTTCTTT.

The V gene is TRBV29-1, the J gene TRBJ2-7; D possibly uses TRBD1 or TRBD2 (5 bases each). CDR3 length: 14 residues. V lost 3 bases, J lost 5 bases, and 17 bases lay in between. Germline lookup yields CDR1 SQVTM and CDR2 ANQGSEA. For the CDR3, the DNA is TGCAGCGTTGAGACGGGGCGACTTGGGGACGAGCAGTACTTC. This encodes CSVETGRLGDEQYF.

This sequence joins TRBV7-9 and TRBJ1-1, with TRBD1 identical over 10 bases. This CDR3 has 15 amino acids. Trimming at V came to 5 bases and at J to 3 bases, leaving 6 bases not matched to a gene. Germline loops: CDR1 SEHNR, CDR2 FQNEAQ (reference sequence). CDR3 sequence: CASSEDRGLDTEAFF. The CDR3 nucleotides are TGTGCCAGCAGCGAAGACAGGGGGCTGGACACTGAAGCTTTCTTT.

The V gene is TRBV6-2 or TRBV6-3, the J gene TRBJ2-4, with 7 bases fitting TRBD1. The CDR3 is made up of 14 amino acids. Germline loops: CDR1 MNHEY, CDR2 SVGEGT. V dropped 7 bases and J dropped 3; count of bases not matched to a gene: 6. The CDR3, as DNA: TGTGCCAGCAAGGGGGCGGAGAACAAAAACATTCAGTACTTC. Translation gives CASKGAENKNIQYF.

The chain joins TRBV18 to TRBJ2-7; tentative D call: TRBD2 (6 bases). Germline V gene sequence: CDR1 KGHSH, CDR2 LQKENI. V was cut by 2 bases and J by 3 bases, with 14 bases left in between. The CDR3 has 15 residues. CDR3 DNA sequence: TGTGCCAGCTCACCAATGACCGAGGAGGGCTACGAGCAGTACTTC. This translates into CASSPMTEEGYEQYF.

The rearrangement joins TRBV29-1 to TRBJ2-3, with a weak D call TRBD2 (7 bases). The CDR3 extends over 14 amino acids. V lost 6 bases, J lost 4 bases, and 17 bases lay in between. Per the germline V gene, CDR1 is SQVTM and CDR2 is ANQGSEA. CDR3 region: CSVGPTGRADTQYF. In nucleotides, the CDR3 is TGCAGCGTGGGACCCACAGGGAGGGCAGATACGCAGTATTTT.

The V call is TRBV5-6, the J call TRBJ2-5, with D hard to call. V lost 3 bases and J lost 1, with 7 bases in between. The V gene's germline CDR1 is SGHDT and CDR2 YYEEEE. CDR3 length equals 13 residues. CDR3 residues: CASSSRTQETQYF. The CDR3 region has the DNA TGTGCCAGCAGCTCTCGGACCCAAGAGACCCAGTACTTC. Based on the CDR3 plus reference TRBV5-6 and TRBJ2-5, the full variable domain is DAGVTQSPTHLIKTRGQQVTLRCSPKSGHDTVSWYQQALGQGPQFIFQYYEEEERQRGNFPDRFSGHQFPNYSSELNVNALLLGDSALYLCASSSRTQETQYFGPGTRLLVL.

This sequence joins TRBV5-6 and TRBJ2-3; D tentatively fits TRBD1 or TRBD2 (5 bases each). The CDR3 contains 14 residues. Trimming took 4 bases from V and 6 from J, leaving 15 bases between them. The germline V gene has CDR1 SGHDT and CDR2 YYEEEE. CDR3 region: CASSAGGGSDTQYF. CDR3 sequence (DNA): TGTGCCAGCAGCGCTGGGGGTGGGAGTGATACGCAGTATTTT.

The rearrangement joins TRBV2 to TRBJ2-7; D is unresolved. This CDR3 has 15 residues. Trimming pared 1 base from V and 3 bases from J, leaving 13 bases between. CDR1 and CDR2 from the germline V gene are SNHLY and FYNNEI. CDR3 loop: CASSEGVDPFYEQYF. Written as DNA, the CDR3 is TGTGCCAGCAGTGAAGGGGTAGACCCTTTCTACGAGCAGTACTTC. Combining the CDR3 with reference TRBV2 and TRBJ2-7 gives the whole variable domain EPEVTQTPSHQVTQMGQEVILRCVPISNHLYFYWYRQILGQKVEFLVSFYNNEISEKSEIFDDQFSVERPDGSNFTLKIRSTKLEDSAMYFCASSEGVDPFYEQYFGPGTRLTVT.

The table lists this clonotype with a count of one. J is TRBJ1-2 and V is TRBV2, with D uncertain. V gave up 9 bases and J gave up 5 bases, with 16 bases separating them. The germline V gene encodes CDR1 SNHLY and CDR2 FYNNEI. The CDR3 extends over 13 amino acids. CDR3 region: CASFPRRAYGYTF. The CDR3 DNA reads as TGTGCCAGTTTCCCCAGGAGGGCGTATGGCTACACCTTC.

V and J are TRBV14 and TRBJ2-1; D could derive from TRBD1 or TRBD2 (6 bases each). Germline CDR1 and CDR2: SGHDN and FVKESK. The CDR3 covers 13 residues. The V gene lost 4 bases and the J gene lost 7 bases, with 11 bases spanning the gap. As DNA, the CDR3 is TGTGCCAGCAGCCGGAGGGGGGCGAATGAGCAGTTCTTC. Translating gives CASSRRGANEQFF.

The chain recombines TRBV5-5 with TRBJ2-1, with D unresolved. The CDR3 loop spans 14 amino acids. Germline CDR1 and CDR2: SGHKS and YYEKEE (reference sequence). Trimming took 3 bases from V and 3 from J, leaving 10 bases between them. CDR3 protein: CASSWLVDYNEQFF. The DNA of the CDR3 is TGTGCCAGCAGCTGGCTAGTCGACTACAATGAGCAGTTCTTC.

The gene calls are TRBV23-1 and TRBJ2-4; D unresolved. TRBV23-1 is given ORF status, its function remaining uncertain. V was pared by 2 bases and J by 0 bases, with 11 bases between. This CDR3 comprises 16 residues. The CDR3 DNA reads as TGCGCCAGCAGTCAAAGACCTTCCTTAGCCAAAAACATTCAGTACTTC. Its translation: CASSQRPSLAKNIQYF.

The chain links TRBV27 to TRBJ1-2; the D is unclear. CDR3 size: 13 residues. Per germline, CDR1 MNHEY and CDR2 SMNVEV (reference sequence). Trimming took off 3 bases at V and 1 base at J, with 6 bases between the two ends. The chain's CDR3 is CASSFGGNYGYTF. The CDR3 DNA sequence: TGTGCCAGCAGTTTCGGCGGTAACTATGGCTACACCTTC.

The V gene is TRBV7-3, the J gene TRBJ2-1; TRBD2 agrees at 9 bases. Germline CDR1 SGHTA, CDR2 FQGTGA. The V gene end was trimmed by 4 bases and the J gene end by 10 bases; junction bases not matched to a gene: 2. The length of the CDR3 is 12 residues. CDR3 protein: CASSSLAGEQFF. The CDR3 bases are TGTGCCAGCAGCTCCCTAGCGGGGGAGCAGTTCTTC.

The V and J genes are TRBV15 and TRBJ1-2; TRBD1 agrees at 8 bases. After removal of 3 bases from V and 7 bases from J, the junction contained 7 bases not matched to a gene. The CDR3 is 14 residues long. CDR1 and CDR2 (germline): LNHNV, YYDKDF (reference sequence). The DNA of the CDR3 is TGTGCCACCAGCAGCGATAAGGACAGGGTTGGCTACACCTTC. It encodes CATSSDKDRVGYTF.

The chain is built from TRBV9 and TRBJ1-5; 7 positions agree with TRBD1. Germline V gives CDR1 SGDLS, CDR2 YYNGEE. The CDR3 has 13 residues. With 4 bases clipped from V and 7 bases from J, the junction kept 5 bases outside the gene matches. This CDR3 reads CASSRQGGQPQHF. CDR3 bases: TGTGCCAGCAGCAGACAGGGAGGGCAGCCCCAGCATTTT.

J is TRBJ2-1 and V is TRBV7-6; D perhaps matches TRBD1 (5 bases). V lost 5 bases and J 0 bases, leaving 17 bases between the germline ends. This CDR3 contains 17 residues. Looked up from germline, CDR1 is SGHVS and CDR2 is FNYEAQ. The DNA for the CDR3 is TGTGCCAGCAGCCTGGGGCCCACTCCTAGCTCCTACAATGAGCAGTTCTTC. Protein: CASSLGPTPSSYNEQFF.

This clonotype was seen a single time. The gene calls are TRBV29-1 and TRBJ1-2, with a weak D call TRBD1 (6 bases). The CDR3 consists of 15 residues. CDR1 and CDR2 (germline): SQVTM, ANQGSEA. The V end was cut by 5 bases, the J end by 4 bases, with 20 bases between. CDR3 in amino acids: CSVPPALGASYGYTF. For the CDR3, the DNA is TGCAGCGTTCCTCCTGCCCTGGGGGCGTCCTATGGCTACACCTTC.

This rearrangement joins TRBV14 to TRBJ2-1, with D possibly TRBD2 on 6 matching bases. The CDR3 loop spans 15 amino acids. Germline CDR1 SGHDN, CDR2 FVKESK. Deletions cut 3 bases from V and 1 base from J, with 10 bases between. The CDR3 spells CASSQLGGSYNEQFF. CDR3 DNA: TGTGCCAGCAGCCAGCTCGGGGGTTCCTACAATGAGCAGTTCTTC.

The chain has TRBV21-1 and TRBJ2-6; the table assigns TRBD2, which was not confirmed against the DNA. TRBV21-1 is classified as a pseudogene. The CDR3 covers 18 residues. The chain's CDR3 is CASIPRGGRASGANVLTF. In DNA form, the CDR3 reads TGTGCCAGCATCCCTAGGGGCGGCAGGGCCTCTGGGGCCAACGTCCTGACTTTC.

The genes are TRBV11-1 and TRBJ2-1; D not certain. Trimming shortened V by 2 bases and J by 2 bases, and 16 bases separated the two germline ends. From germline, CDR1 is SGHAT and CDR2 FQDESV (reference sequence). The CDR3 extends over 17 amino acids. In DNA, the CDR3 is TGTGCCAGCAGCTTATACGATCTCCCAGGACCCTACAATGAGCAGTTCTTC. As protein: CASSLYDLPGPYNEQFF.